This T cell receptor beta chain is from a study of T cell responses to AZD1222 COVID-19 vaccine. Background on the study: Analysis merged second doses at about 4 or about 12 weeks. Study outcomes and limitations: Baseline serology detected seropositivity in only five to seven AZD1222 recipients. Within unmutated variant regions lay the reported targets of nearly half of spike-specific TCRs.

Sequenced by immunoSEQ multiplex PCR; TCRdb stores in-frame clones only, minus some. The sample holds around 90,000 clones, around nine tenths seen once. On this clone itself: No antigen is known for it.

The clonotype comes from an adult in good health. The material sequenced was peripheral blood, taken on day 0 of AZD1222 vaccination.

The DNA of the CDR3 is TGTGCCAGCTCACCCAATACAGGCAATGAGCAGTTCTTC. It codes for CASSPNTGNEQFF. This chain joins TRBV18 and TRBJ2-1, with D perhaps matching TRBD1 (5 bases). Germline V gene lookup returns CDR1 KGHSH and CDR2 LQKENI. Trimming cost V 3 bases and J 6 bases, with 9 bases left between them. The CDR3 covers 13 residues.